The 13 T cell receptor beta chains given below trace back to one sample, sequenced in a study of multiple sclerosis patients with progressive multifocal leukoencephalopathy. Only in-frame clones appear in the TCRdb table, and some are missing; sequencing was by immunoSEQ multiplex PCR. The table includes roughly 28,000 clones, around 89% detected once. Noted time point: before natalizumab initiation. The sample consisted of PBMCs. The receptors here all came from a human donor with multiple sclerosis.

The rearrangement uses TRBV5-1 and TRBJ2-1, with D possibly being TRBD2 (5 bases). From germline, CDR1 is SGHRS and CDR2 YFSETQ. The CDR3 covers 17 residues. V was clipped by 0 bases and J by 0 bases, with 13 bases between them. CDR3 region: CASSLGPVGSSYNEQFF. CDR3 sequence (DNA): TGCGCCAGCAGCTTGGGCCCAGTGGGGAGCTCCTACAATGAGCAGTTCTTC. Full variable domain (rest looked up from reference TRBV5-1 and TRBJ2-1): KAGVTQTPRYLIKTRGQQVTLSCSPISGHRSVSWYQQTPGQGLQFLFEYFSETQRNKGNFPGRFSGRQFSNSRSEMNVSTLELGDSALYLCASSLGPVGSSYNEQFFGPGTRLTVL.

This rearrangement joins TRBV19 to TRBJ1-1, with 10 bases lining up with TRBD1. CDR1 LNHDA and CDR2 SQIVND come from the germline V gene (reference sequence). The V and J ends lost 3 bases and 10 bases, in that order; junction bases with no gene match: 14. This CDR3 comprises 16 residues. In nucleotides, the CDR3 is TGTGCCAGTAGTATGCGGCGGGTGACAGGGGGCGGGGGAGCTTTCTTT. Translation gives CASSMRRVTGGGGAFF.

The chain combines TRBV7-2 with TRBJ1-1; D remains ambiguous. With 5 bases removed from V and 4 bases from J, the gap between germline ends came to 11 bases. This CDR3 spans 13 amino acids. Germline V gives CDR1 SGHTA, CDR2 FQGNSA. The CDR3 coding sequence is TGTGCCAGCAGCCCTAGGGTCGGCACTGAAGCTTTCTTT. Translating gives CASSPRVGTEAFF.

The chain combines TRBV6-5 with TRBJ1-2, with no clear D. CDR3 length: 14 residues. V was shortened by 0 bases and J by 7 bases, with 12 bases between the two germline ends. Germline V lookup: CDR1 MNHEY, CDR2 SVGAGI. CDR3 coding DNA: TGTGCCAGCAGTTACTCGGGCGGCCGAGGTGGCTACACCTTC. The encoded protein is CASSYSGGRGGYTF.

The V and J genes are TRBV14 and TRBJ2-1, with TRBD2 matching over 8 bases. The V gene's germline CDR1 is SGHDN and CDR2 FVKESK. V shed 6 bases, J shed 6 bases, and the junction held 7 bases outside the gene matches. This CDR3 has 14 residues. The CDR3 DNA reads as TGTGCCAGCAGGCCCCGGGGGGGCATCAATGAGCAGTTCTTC. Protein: CASRPRGGINEQFF. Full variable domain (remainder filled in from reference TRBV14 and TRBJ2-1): EAGVTQFPSHSVIEKGQTVTLRCDPISGHDNLYWYRRVMGKEIKFLLHFVKESKQDESGMPNNRFLAERTGGTYSTLKVQPAELEDSGVYFCASRPRGGINEQFFGPGTRLTVL.

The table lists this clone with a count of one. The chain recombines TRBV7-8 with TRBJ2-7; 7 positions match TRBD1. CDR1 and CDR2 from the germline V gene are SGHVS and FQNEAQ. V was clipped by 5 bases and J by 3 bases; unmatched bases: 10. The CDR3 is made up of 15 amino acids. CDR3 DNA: TGTGCCAGCAGCGGAAACCGGGACAGCATCTACGAGCAGTACTTC. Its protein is CASSGNRDSIYEQYF.

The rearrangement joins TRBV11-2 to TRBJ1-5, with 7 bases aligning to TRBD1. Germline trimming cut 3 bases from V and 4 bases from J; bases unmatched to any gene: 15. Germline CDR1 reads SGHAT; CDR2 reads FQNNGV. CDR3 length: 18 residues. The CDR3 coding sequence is TGTGCCAGCAGCTTCTTTGATTATAGGGGGCGACTGAATCAGCCCCAGCATTTT. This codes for CASSFFDYRGRLNQPQHF.

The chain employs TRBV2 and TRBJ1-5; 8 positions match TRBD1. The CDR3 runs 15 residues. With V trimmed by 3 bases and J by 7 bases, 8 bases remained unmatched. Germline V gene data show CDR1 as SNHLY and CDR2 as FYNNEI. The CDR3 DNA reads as TGTGCCAGCAGTGACAGGGGGCGGACAAGCCAGCCCCAGCATTTT. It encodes CASSDRGRTSQPQHF.

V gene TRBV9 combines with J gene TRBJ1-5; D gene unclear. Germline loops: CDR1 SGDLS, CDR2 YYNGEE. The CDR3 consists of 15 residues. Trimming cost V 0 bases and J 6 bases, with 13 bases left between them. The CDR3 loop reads CASSVGGAWGQPQHF. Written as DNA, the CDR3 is TGTGCCAGCAGCGTAGGGGGAGCGTGGGGTCAGCCCCAGCATTTT.

In nucleotides, the CDR3 is TGTGCCAGCAGCGAGCGGGGAAATCGAGAGACCCAGTACTTC. Translating gives CASSERGNRETQYF. V is TRBV2 and J is TRBJ2-5; 7 positions agree with TRBD2. This CDR3 contains 14 residues. V trimming: 6 bases; J trimming: 4 bases; junction bases outside the gene matches: 8. CDR1 is SNHLY and CDR2 is FYNNEI in the germline V gene.

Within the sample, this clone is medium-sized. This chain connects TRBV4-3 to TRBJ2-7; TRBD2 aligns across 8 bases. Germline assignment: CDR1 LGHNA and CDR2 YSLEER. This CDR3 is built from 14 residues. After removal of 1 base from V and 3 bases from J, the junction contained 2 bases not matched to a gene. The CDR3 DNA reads TGCGCCAGCAGCCAAGCGCGGGGGGTCTACGAGCAGTACTTC. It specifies CASSQARGVYEQYF.

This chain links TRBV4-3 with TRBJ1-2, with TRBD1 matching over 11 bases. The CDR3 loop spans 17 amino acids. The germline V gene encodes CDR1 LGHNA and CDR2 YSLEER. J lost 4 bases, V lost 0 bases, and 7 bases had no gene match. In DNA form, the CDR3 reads TGCGCCAGCAGCCAAGATTGGGGACAGGGGGGTTTCTATGGCTACACCTTC. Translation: CASSQDWGQGGFYGYTF.

CDR3 protein: CARPHTYTF. The CDR3 DNA reads TGTGCCAGACCTCACACCTACACCTTC. This sequence joins TRBV19 and TRBJ1-2, with D unresolved. V was cut by 9 bases and J by 10 bases, with 9 bases left in between. The CDR3 has 9 amino acids. Germline loops: CDR1 LNHDA, CDR2 SQIVND (reference sequence).